The 30 T cell receptor beta chains below were found in one sample sequenced in a study of CD8 T cells in Susac syndrome. With random hexamers, 0.5 to 1 ug RNA was reverse transcribed. TCRdb reprocessed the immunoSEQ multiplex PCR reads via MiXCR and lists one record per CDR3 protein. This table has about 140,000 distinct CDR3 sequences, just under 95% appearing once. The sequencing sample was made of CD4+ T cells from PBMCs. These receptors were taken from a human donor with Susac syndrome.

CDR3 in DNA: TGTGCCAGCAGCGTAGAATTGGGGACCCTCCACTTT. This codes for CASSVELGTLHF. The V and J genes are TRBV9 and TRBJ1-6; D is ambiguous. Germline V gives CDR1 SGDLS, CDR2 YYNGEE. V was trimmed by 0 bases and J by 14 bases, leaving 9 bases between them. CDR3 size: 12 residues.

The chain employs TRBV23-1 and TRBJ2-1, with 10 positions matching TRBD1. TRBV23-1 is given ORF status, its function remaining uncertain. The CDR3 contains 16 residues. Trimming removed 4 bases from V and 3 bases from J; junction bases left unmatched: 6. The CDR3, as DNA: TGCGCCAGCAGTCCCCCCGGGACAGGGGTCTACAATGAGCAGTTCTTC. This translates into CASSPPGTGVYNEQFF.

In this sample, this clonotype turned up once. The rearrangement uses TRBV12-3 or TRBV12-4 and TRBJ2-6, with unresolved D. The CDR3 has 15 residues. Deletions cut 5 bases from V and 2 bases from J, with 10 bases between. The CDR3 spells CASSPEEAGANVLTF. CDR3 nucleotides: TGTGCCAGCAGTCCCGAAGAAGCTGGGGCCAACGTCCTGACTTTC.

In its sample, this clonotype was seen once. This chain links TRBV20-1 with TRBJ2-1; 8 nucleotides match TRBD2. There are 16 residues in the CDR3. J lost 2 bases, V lost 6 bases, and 12 bases had no gene match. The germline gives CDR1 DFQATT, CDR2 SNEGSKA (reference sequence). The CDR3: CSAVIISGGTYNEQFF. The CDR3 nucleotides read TGCAGTGCCGTAATCATAAGCGGGGGCACCTACAATGAGCAGTTCTTC.

Only a few counts were recorded for this clonotype. V is TRBV15 and J is TRBJ2-2; D is possibly TRBD1 or TRBD2 (5 bases each). This CDR3 is 17 amino acids long. In germline, CDR1 is LNHNV, CDR2 YYDKDF (reference sequence). Trimming removed 0 bases at V and 6 bases at J, with 17 bases between. The CDR3 here is CATSREGWGISSGELFF. Here the CDR3 DNA reads TGTGCCACCAGCAGAGAGGGTTGGGGGATCTCGTCCGGGGAGCTGTTTTTT.

The chain recombines TRBV5-1 with TRBJ2-3, with TRBD2 matching 13 bases. With V trimmed by 3 bases and J by 6 bases, 10 bases remained unmatched. In germline, CDR1 is SGHRS, CDR2 YFSETQ. The CDR3 has 17 residues. CDR3 amino acids: CASSSIWTSGSGDTQYF. The DNA for the CDR3 is TGCGCCAGCAGCTCCATCTGGACTAGCGGGAGTGGGGATACGCAGTATTTT.

This clonotype has a single count. The junction does not match germline at one end; this may be a read error. The chain links TRBV5-1 to TRBJ2-2, with D possibly matching TRBD2 (6 bases). The V gene's germline CDR1 is SGHRS and CDR2 YFSETQ. The CDR3 contains 15 residues. CDR3 region: CASSFGAGNAGELFF. The CDR3 bases are TGCGCCAGCAGCTTCGGGGCGGGGAACGCCGGGGAGCTGTTTTTT.

V gene TRBV10-3 combines with J gene TRBJ2-5; TRBD1 matches at 12 bases. CDR1 ENHRY and CDR2 SYGVKD come from the germline V gene. The J segment lost 4 bases and the V segment lost 4 bases, leaving 4 bases of the junction unmatched. This CDR3 is built from 15 residues. CDR3 residues: CAISGGQGARETQYF. The CDR3 nucleotides read TGTGCCATCAGTGGGGGACAGGGGGCTCGAGAGACCCAGTACTTC.

This chain joins TRBV12-5 and TRBJ2-5, with unresolved D. From germline, CDR1 is LGHNT and CDR2 FRNRAP. V gave up 1 base and J gave up 10 bases, with 13 bases separating them. There are 13 residues in the CDR3. The CDR3 DNA is TGTGCTAGTGGTTTGGGTACGTCAGTGATCCAGTACTTC. Translating gives CASGLGTSVIQYF. Combining the CDR3 with reference TRBV12-5 and TRBJ2-5 gives the whole variable domain DARVTQTPRHKVTEMGQEVTMRCQPILGHNTVFWYRQTMMQGLELLAYFRNRAPLDDSGMPKDRFSAEMPDATLATLKIQPSEPRDSAVYFCASGLGTSVIQYFGPGTRLLVL.

The chain has TRBV4-2 and TRBJ2-7; 8 positions match TRBD2. V dropped 0 bases and J dropped 2; count of bases not matched to a gene: 3. The CDR3 runs to 15 residues. CDR1 is LGHNA, CDR2 YNFKEQ, per germline. The chain's CDR3 is CASSQEGTRAYEQYF. The DNA for the CDR3 is TGTGCCAGCAGCCAAGAAGGGACTAGGGCCTACGAGCAGTACTTC.

This chain joins TRBV4-1 and TRBJ1-5; D is unresolved. CDR3 length: 14 residues. Trimming took off 1 base at V and 2 bases at J, with 6 bases between the two ends. Per germline, CDR1 MGHRA and CDR2 YSYEKL. The DNA of the CDR3 is TGCGCCAGCAGCCAAGGACGGGGCAATCAGCCCCAGCATTTT. It encodes CASSQGRGNQPQHF.

This sequence joins TRBV7-2 and TRBJ1-1; tentatively, D is TRBD1 (6 bases). The CDR3 totals 14 residues. The V gene's germline CDR1 is SGHTA and CDR2 FQGNSA. V shed 2 bases and J shed 4 bases, with 11 bases lying between them. CDR3 bases: TGTGCCAGCAGCTTAACAGGGTTTGGCACTGAAGCTTTCTTT. It codes for CASSLTGFGTEAFF.

The chain joins TRBV4-1 to TRBJ2-1, with 8 positions matching TRBD2. In germline, CDR1 is MGHRA, CDR2 YSYEKL. This CDR3 spans 15 amino acids. With V trimmed by 6 bases and J by 0 bases, 4 bases remained unmatched. CDR3 bases: TGCGCCAGCAGACCCAGCGGGAGCTCCTACAATGAGCAGTTCTTC. It codes for CASRPSGSSYNEQFF.

V gene TRBV4-3 combines with J gene TRBJ1-2; 7 bases match TRBD1. Germline V gene data show CDR1 as LGHNA and CDR2 as YSLEER. V trimming: 0 bases; J trimming: 6 bases; junction bases outside the gene matches: 1. The CDR3 consists of 13 residues. Here the CDR3 DNA reads TGCGCCAGCAGCCAAGATCAGGGGGATGGCTACACCTTC. Translated, it gives CASSQDQGDGYTF.

V gene TRBV5-1 combines with J gene TRBJ2-2, with D unresolved. The germline CDR1 and CDR2 sequences are SGHRS and YFSETQ. Trimming took 4 bases from V and 2 from J, leaving 9 bases between them. CDR3 length equals 14 residues. The CDR3 DNA reads as TGCGCCAGCAGCCCGGACGGAAACACCGGGGAGCTGTTTTTT. Residues: CASSPDGNTGELFF.

The V call is TRBV7-3, the J call TRBJ1-3, with 8 bases lining up with TRBD1. The CDR3 loop spans 14 amino acids. V trimming: 5 bases; J trimming: 3 bases; junction bases outside the gene matches: 3. Germline V gene data show CDR1 as SGHTA and CDR2 as FQGTGA. Here the CDR3 DNA reads TGTGCCAGCAGCCCTGGACAGGGTGGAAACACCATATATTTT. Protein sequence: CASSPGQGGNTIYF. Together with reference TRBV7-3 and TRBJ1-3, the CDR3 gives the full variable domain: GAGVSQTPSNKVTEKGKYVELRCDPISGHTALYWYRQSLGQGPEFLIYFQGTGAADDSGLPNDRFFAVRPEGSVSTLKIQRTERGDSAVYLCASSPGQGGNTIYFGEGSWLTVV.

CDR3 in DNA: TGTGCCAGCAGCTTAGCGGAAGTCTCCTACGAGCAGTACTTC. It yields the protein CASSLAEVSYEQYF. The chain employs TRBV7-9 and TRBJ2-7, with no clear D. The CDR3 runs to 14 residues. V dropped 0 bases and J dropped 0 bases, with 6 bases sitting between them. Looked up from germline, CDR1 is SEHNR and CDR2 is FQNEAQ (reference sequence).

The chain has TRBV30 and TRBJ2-5; D call uncertain. The CDR3 is 12 amino acids. Looked up from germline, CDR1 is GTSNPN and CDR2 is SVGIG (reference sequence). V lost 6 bases, J lost 7 bases, and 15 bases lay in between. The CDR3 region is CACTLGPGTQYF. Written as DNA, the CDR3 is TGTGCCTGCACTCTGGGCCCTGGGACCCAGTACTTC.

The gene calls are TRBV25-1 and TRBJ1-3; D perhaps matches TRBD1 (5 bases). CDR3 length equals 15 residues. V lost 6 bases, J lost 0 bases, and 12 bases lay in between. CDR1 is MGHDK and CDR2 is SYGVNS in the germline V gene. CDR3 sequence (DNA): TGTGCCAGCAGCGGGACCCTCAGCTCTGGAAACACCATATATTTT. Amino acids: CASSGTLSSGNTIYF.

This clonotype showed up just once. The DNA for the CDR3 is TGTGCCAGCTCACCACATAAGAACACTGAAGCTTTCTTT. As protein: CASSPHKNTEAFF. The rearrangement links TRBV18 to TRBJ1-1; no definite D call. The CDR3 contains 13 residues. Germline values: CDR1 KGHSH, CDR2 LQKENI. Trimming took off 1 base at V and 1 base at J, with 4 bases between the two ends.

This clonotype was picked up one time. V gene TRBV4-1 combines with J gene TRBJ1-2; weak D call: TRBD1 (6 bases). Germline CDR1 MGHRA, CDR2 YSYEKL. This CDR3 is 14 amino acids long. V was shortened by 2 bases and J by 2 bases, with 9 bases between the two germline ends. CDR3 loop: CASSQNRDNYGYTF. The CDR3 DNA is TGCGCCAGCAGCCAAAACAGGGACAACTATGGCTACACCTTC.

The rearrangement joins TRBV30 to TRBJ2-1, with D perhaps TRBD1 (5 bases). The CDR3 runs 13 residues. The germline V gene has CDR1 GTSNPN and CDR2 SVGIG (reference sequence). Trimming took off 2 bases at V and 6 bases at J, with 11 bases between the two ends. In DNA, the CDR3 is TGTGCCTGGAGTATGGGGCTAGTCAATGAGCAGTTCTTC. It codes for CAWSMGLVNEQFF. The whole variable domain, filled in from reference TRBV30 and TRBJ2-1, reads SQTIHQWPATLVQPVGSPLSLECTVEGTSNPNLYWYRQAAGRGLQLLFYSVGIGQISSEVPQNLSASRPQDRQFILSSKKLLLSDSGFYLCAWSMGLVNEQFFGPGTRLTVL.

This clonotype was counted a single time. V usage is TRBV5-6 and J usage is TRBJ1-5, with D uncertain. V lost 5 bases to trimming and J lost 4 bases, with 19 bases between them. The CDR3 contains 16 residues. Germline loops: CDR1 SGHDT, CDR2 YYEEEE. The CDR3 reads CASRKIGPIRNQPQHF. The CDR3 DNA reads TGTGCCAGCAGAAAAATCGGGCCCATTCGAAATCAGCCCCAGCATTTT.

The CDR3 here is CAWGNSGSWTDTQYF. The CDR3 nucleotides are TGTGCCTGGGGAAATAGCGGGAGTTGGACAGATACGCAGTATTTT. The chain has TRBV30 and TRBJ2-3, with 9 nucleotides matching TRBD2. Unmatched junction bases numbered 9, after V lost 5 bases and J lost 3 bases. CDR1 GTSNPN and CDR2 SVGIG come from the germline V gene (reference sequence). The CDR3 extends over 15 amino acids.

The chain uses TRBV12-3 or TRBV12-4 and TRBJ2-7, with 7 positions matching TRBD2. The CDR3 covers 13 residues. J was trimmed by 6 bases and V by 5 bases; bases with no gene match: 7. CDR3 sequence: CASSPGLVGEQYF. The CDR3 region has the DNA TGTGCCAGCAGTCCCGGACTAGTTGGCGAGCAGTACTTC.

The V gene is TRBV18, the J gene TRBJ2-7; the D is unclear. Germline CDR1 is KGHSH and CDR2 is LQKENI. The V and J ends lost 7 bases and 3 bases respectively, with 13 bases between them. This CDR3 comprises 13 residues. The CDR3 is CASLPHLDYEQYF. CDR3 sequence (DNA): TGTGCCAGCTTGCCCCACTTGGACTACGAGCAGTACTTC.

The V and J genes are TRBV7-2 and TRBJ1-5, with D uncertain. The CDR3 length is 14 residues. V was trimmed by 2 bases and J by 12 bases, leaving 17 bases between them. Per germline, CDR1 SGHTA and CDR2 FQGNSA. The CDR3 loop is CASSLWPAKDSQHF. CDR3 coding DNA: TGTGCCAGCAGCTTATGGCCCGCGAAGGATAGCCAGCATTTT. The full variable domain, completed using reference TRBV7-2 and TRBJ1-5, is GAGVSQSPSNKVTEKGKDVELRCDPISGHTALYWYRQSLGQGLEFLIYFQGNSAPDKSGLPSDRFSAERTGGSVSTLTIQRTQQEDSAVYLCASSLWPAKDSQHFGDGTRLSIL.

This chain connects TRBV30 to TRBJ1-5; a possible D gene is TRBD1 (5 bases). V was pared by 1 base and J by 5 bases, with 9 bases between. Per germline, CDR1 GTSNPN and CDR2 SVGIG (reference sequence). CDR3 length: 13 residues. The CDR3 DNA reads as TGTGCCTGGAGTGGGGGGAGAGATCAGCCCCAGCATTTT. Encoded protein: CAWSGGRDQPQHF.

As DNA, the CDR3 is TGTGCCAGCAGTGATAGGACAGGGGGGGATCAGCCCCAGCATTTT. Translation gives CASSDRTGGDQPQHF. V and J are TRBV2 and TRBJ1-5; 10 bases line up with TRBD1. After removal of 3 bases from V and 5 bases from J, the junction contained 4 bases not matched to a gene. Germline loops: CDR1 SNHLY, CDR2 FYNNEI. The CDR3 is made up of 15 amino acids.

The chain has TRBV29-1 and TRBJ1-1; TRBD1 agrees at 7 bases. CDR3 length: 13 residues. The V gene end was trimmed by 0 bases and the J gene end by 7 bases; junction bases not matched to a gene: 5. Germline CDR1 and CDR2: SQVTM and ANQGSEA. CDR3 region: CSVEDHRGIEAFF. CDR3 nucleotides: TGCAGCGTTGAAGATCACAGGGGAATTGAAGCTTTCTTT. The variable domain in full, completed from reference TRBV29-1 and TRBJ1-1, reads SAVISQKPSRDICQRGTSLTIQCQVDSQVTMMFWYRQQPGQSLTLIATANQGSEATYESGFVIDKFPISRPNLTFSTLTVSNMSPEDSSIYLCSVEDHRGIEAFFGQGTRLTVV.